This record looks at one TCR beta chain sequence and its context. Its matching antigen is unknown. This sample is drawn from a study of early T cells in non-severe SARS-CoV-2 infection. Study details: Alpha and beta chains were unpaired, from unsorted whole-blood bulk RNA. Overall study findings and caveats: VDJdb matching skewed toward anti-spike CD8 responses, missing private and CD4 specificities.

Researchers tagged individual cDNA molecules with unique molecular identifiers. TCRdb re-called the 5' RACE reads through MiXCR, storing one row per CDR3 protein. The sample gives about 60,000 distinct CDR3 sequences, around 5.2% of which show up once; roughly 7.1% is in the top ten. This CDR3 region has 13 residues. This clonotype was obtained from an adult who was a healthcare worker with PCR-confirmed SARS-CoV-2 infection or an uninfected control (not recorded which). This chain links TRBV3-2 with TRBJ2-7. TRBV3-2 is designated a pseudogene. The sequenced material came from whole blood. Written as DNA, the CDR3 is TGTGCCAGCAGCCAAGGGATTTCGAGGGAGCAGTACTTC. Amino acids: CASSQGISREQYF.